This TCR beta chain is drawn from a study of blood T cell repertoires in COVID-19. Profiling relied on immunoSEQ multiplex PCR, and the TCRdb table lists in-frame clones only, not all of them. The sample records under 350,000 clones, around 90% being singletons. Germline V gene lookup returns CDR1 MNHEY and CDR2 SVGAGI. The CDR3 spans 14 residues. Between the trimmed V and J ends, which lost 6 bases and 3 bases, there was a span of 11 bases. V gene TRBV6-5 combines with J gene TRBJ1-4, with a weak D call TRBD1 (6 bases). Sequenced input: PBMCs or T cells enriched from blood (not recorded which). The TCR sequence derives from a man aged 55-75 years who had recovered from COVID-19. This CDR3 is CASSGGRSNEKLFF. In nucleotides, the CDR3 is TGTGCCAGCAGCGGGGGGCGTTCTAATGAAAAACTGTTTTTT.